This entry lists 11 T cell receptor beta chains sequenced from one sample in a study of blood T cell repertoires in COVID-19. Assay used: immunoSEQ multiplex PCR; TCRdb lists only in-frame clones, some missing. Among about 190,000 clones listed, 90% were seen once. Sequencing was carried out using peripheral blood. Receptors were obtained from a man aged 45-65 years with acute or convalescent COVID-19.

The rearrangement uses TRBV6-1 and TRBJ1-1; TRBD1 is a possible D gene (5 bases). The germline CDR1 and CDR2 sequences are MNHNS and SASEGT. The CDR3 length is 13 residues. Trimming cost V 2 bases and J 5 bases, with 9 bases left between them. CDR3 nucleotides: TGTGCCAGCAGTGAACTCAGGGTGACTGAAGCTTTCTTT. Translating gives CASSELRVTEAFF.

A remark on this clone: Its ends do not fully match the called genes, so a read error is possible. Other DNA sequences from this sample encode an identical CDR3 as well. V is TRBV7-2 and J is TRBJ1-3; D possibly corresponds to TRBD1 (6 bases). The CDR3 sequence is 15 residues long. Germline assignment: CDR1 SGHTA and CDR2 FQGNSA. The CDR3 loop reads CASRAGGSSGNTIYF. CDR3 nucleotides: TGTGCTAGCAGGGCGGGGGGCTCGTCTGGAAACACCATATATTTT.

This clone was detected once. A junction boundary mismatches the germline segment, possibly from a read error. V and J are TRBV29-1 and TRBJ1-5; perhaps TRBD1 as D (6 bases). Germline CDR1 is SQVTM and CDR2 is ANQGSEA. The CDR3 is made up of 13 amino acids. CDR3 protein: CSVGYRDGQPQHF. In nucleotides, the CDR3 is TGCAGTGTTGGGTACAGGGATGGTCAGCCCCAGCATTTT.

V gene TRBV2 combines with J gene TRBJ2-3, with D possibly TRBD2 on 5 matching bases. The CDR3 contains 14 residues. V was shortened by 3 bases and J by 2 bases, with 9 bases between the two germline ends. The germline V gene encodes CDR1 SNHLY and CDR2 FYNNEI. The DNA of the CDR3 is TGTGCCAGCAGTGATTACGGGGACACAGATACGCAGTATTTT. It translates to CASSDYGDTDTQYF.

The J gene is TRBJ1-1, the V gene TRBV3-1 (or the pseudogene TRBV3-2), with TRBD1 matching 8 bases. Germline V gene lookup returns CDR1 LGHDT and CDR2 YNNKEL (reference sequence). The V and J ends lost 4 bases and 10 bases, in that order; junction bases with no gene match: 5. This CDR3 is built from 12 residues. The CDR3 bases are TGTGCCAGCAGCCTTCTAGGACAGGGAGCTTTCTTT. Amino acid sequence: CASSLLGQGAFF.

The gene calls are TRBV29-1 and TRBJ2-1; 10 nucleotides line up with TRBD2. Germline V gene data show CDR1 as SQVTM and CDR2 as ANQGSEA. Trimming at V came to 4 bases and at J to 7 bases, leaving 13 bases not matched to a gene. The CDR3 has 16 amino acids. CDR3 sequence reads: CSVGLSGSGRRNEQFF. As DNA, the CDR3 is TGCAGCGTTGGTTTGTCTGGTAGCGGGAGGCGGAATGAGCAGTTCTTC.

The CDR3 DNA reads as TGTGCCAGCTCACCCTACCGGACTAGCGGGAGGACGGATACGCAGTATTTT. It yields the protein CASSPYRTSGRTDTQYF. V gene TRBV18 combines with J gene TRBJ2-3, with 14 nucleotides matching TRBD2. Germline loops: CDR1 KGHSH, CDR2 LQKENI. This CDR3 contains 17 residues. V dropped 3 bases and J dropped 6; count of bases not matched to a gene: 8.

The CDR3 sequence: CASTSRSGGASTDTQYF. As DNA, the CDR3 is TGTGCCAGCACTTCTCGGTCGGGCGGGGCAAGCACAGATACGCAGTATTTT. V usage is TRBV28 and J usage is TRBJ2-3, with D tentatively TRBD2 (6 bases). The CDR3 length is 17 residues. Trimming left V 7 bases short and J 0 bases short, with 20 bases between. CDR1 is MDHEN, CDR2 SYDVKM, per germline.

This rearrangement joins TRBV7-9 to TRBJ2-1, with 7 bases that match TRBD1. Trimming removed 3 bases from V and 9 bases from J; junction bases left unmatched: 8. Germline CDR1 SEHNR, CDR2 FQNEAQ (reference sequence). The length of the CDR3 is 14 residues. The CDR3 nucleotides are TGTGCCAGCAGCTTGGAAACAGGGGACCCTGAGCAGTTCTTC. It encodes CASSLETGDPEQFF. The full variable domain, its missing parts supplied by reference TRBV7-9 and TRBJ2-1, is DTGVSQNPRHKITKRGQNVTFRCDPISEHNRLYWYRQTLGQGPEFLTYFQNEAQLEKSRLLSDRFSAERPKGSFSTLEIQRTEQGDSAMYLCASSLETGDPEQFFGPGTRLTVL.

The V and J genes are TRBV5-1 and TRBJ2-1, with 11 bases identical to TRBD1. Germline trimming cut 5 bases from V and 8 bases from J; bases unmatched to any gene: 6. The germline gives CDR1 SGHRS, CDR2 YFSETQ. The CDR3 extends over 14 amino acids. The chain's CDR3 is CASRPGQGVDEQFF. CDR3 DNA sequence: TGCGCCAGCAGACCGGGACAGGGGGTGGATGAGCAGTTCTTC.

This chain connects TRBV9 to TRBJ2-7, with TRBD1 matching 8 bases. Losses at the gene ends were 3 bases for V and 3 bases for J; bases not matched to a gene: 8. CDR1 SGDLS and CDR2 YYNGEE come from the germline V gene. CDR3 length equals 15 residues. CDR3 DNA sequence: TGTGCCAGCAGCGCCTCCGGGACAGGAGACTACGAGCAGTACTTC. The encoded protein is CASSASGTGDYEQYF.